This is a list of T cell receptor beta chains from one sample in a study of vaccination effects on CD4 cells after COVID-19. TCRdb's table, derived via immunoSEQ multiplex PCR, lists solely in-frame clones and lacks some. The table records around 63,000 clones, about 71% of them present only once. These TCRs' antigens remain unknown. This sample comprised CD4+ T cells from PBMCs cultured with HCoV-OC43 spike peptides, obtained before COVID-19 vaccination. The receptors were sampled from a human donor who received a COVID-19 vaccine. CDR3s leave out the opening cysteine and the closing phenylalanine or tryptophan. The order of the fields is clone size, V gene, CDR3 protein. Clone size appears in some rows only: once, few, many, or a class for an expanded clone.

.	TRBV9	ASSVALRGGANYGYT
.	TRBV6-6	ASSYRRATGAEAF
.	TRBV5-4	ASSSPTRNTGELF
.	TRBV4-3	ASSQIRGRTDTQY
.	TRBV30	AWKSGGWTHGYT
.	TRBV27	ASSLITGWKKETQY
few	TRBV11-2	ASSWGQGSIVRTEAF
.	TRBV18	ASSPGNYGYT
few	TRBV7-3	ASSLGQGHTEAF
.	TRBV7-2	ASSSGHLISGNTIY
.	TRBV2	ASSGLAVQETQY
.	TRBV28	ASFGGGLRSNQPQH
.	TRBV7-2	ASSPDRLQETQY
.	TRBV29-1	SVDPGRALNYGYT
.	TRBV27	ASSYLQGSSSPLH
.	TRBV30	AWSGQGALSDTQY
few	TRBV5-1	ASSLDFYSPLH
.	TRBV4-3	ASSQDTGEWSGYT
.	TRBV4-1	ASSQDGFSGWDGYT
.	TRBV7-2	ASSFGAGGEYGYT
.	TRBV27	ASSSRAGGQKDTQY
few	TRBV19	ASSTSGGRSYNSPLH
.	TRBV6-5	ASSTPGGRYGYT
.	TRBV7-8	ASSLRTGVGETQY
.	TRBV19	ASSIDGGGTSEKLF
.	TRBV9	ASSAGQGYQPQH
.	TRBV4-1	ASSQAVRNYGYT